The entry below gives a single T cell receptor (beta chain) sequence along with its context. As yet, its antigen is unknown. These data originate in a study of cytomegalovirus exposure and HLA in healthy donors. Background on the study: In a later analysis, the 90 to 150 validation repertoires were reported to have used the same platform as the approximately 690 first-cohort repertoires. Whole-study findings and limits: The authors listed some 150 TCR beta chains as cytomegalovirus-associated. Reported performance of the classifier showed diagnosis of cytomegalovirus status with high specificity and sensitivity.

The CDR3 consists of 13 residues. Germline CDR1 reads SNHLY; CDR2 reads FYNNEI. V was trimmed by 8 bases and J by 5 bases, leaving 15 bases between them. Using immunoSEQ multiplex PCR, the repertoire was profiled, and TCRdb retains in-frame clones only, with some absent. The table lists fewer than 200,000 clones, roughly nine tenths of them singletons. Material: PBMCs. The chain is built from TRBV2 and TRBJ2-5; D is tentatively TRBD1 or TRBD2 (5 bases each). The receptor was isolated from a woman in her 30s in good health and CMV-seronegative. The CDR3 here is CASFGTALETQYF. The CDR3 region has the DNA TGTGCCAGCTTTGGGACGGCCCTCGAGACCCAGTACTTC.